The 18 T cell receptor beta chains below all came from one sample that was sequenced in a study of T cells in localized non-small cell lung cancer. The data were produced by immunoSEQ multiplex PCR, yet TCRdb's version contains in-frame clones alone and is incomplete. The data hold 25,000 or so clones, with 75% to 95% observed a single time. The material was peripheral blood, obtained before any cancer treatment. The receptors stem from a woman aged 35 to 75 with stage I lung adenocarcinoma.

This clone was detected only once. The chain recombines TRBV11-2 with TRBJ2-7; D may be TRBD1 (6 bases). The CDR3 sequence is 14 residues long. V was trimmed by 5 bases and J by 3 bases, leaving 14 bases between them. Germline V gene data show CDR1 as SGHAT and CDR2 as FQNNGV. CDR3 in DNA: TGTGCCAGCAGCCCACAGGGTAAATACTACGAGCAGTACTTC. Its protein product is CASSPQGKYYEQYF. Combining the CDR3 with reference TRBV11-2 and TRBJ2-7 gives the whole variable domain EAGVAQSPRYKIIEKRQSVAFWCNPISGHATLYWYQQILGQGPKLLIQFQNNGVVDDSQLPKDRFSAERLKGVDSTLKIQPAKLEDSAVYLCASSPQGKYYEQYFGPGTRLTVT.

The chain recombines TRBV5-4 with TRBJ2-4, with a possible D match to TRBD2 (6 bases). The length of the CDR3 is 14 residues. From germline, CDR1 is SGHNT and CDR2 YYREEE (reference sequence). V dropped 4 bases and J dropped 0 bases, with 8 bases sitting between them. The CDR3, as DNA: TGTGCCAGCAGCCTGGGGGGAGCCAAAAACATTCAGTACTTC. Amino acids: CASSLGGAKNIQYF.

V usage is TRBV27 and J usage is TRBJ2-5; no clear D. Trimming stripped 1 base from V and 5 bases from J, with 11 bases between. This CDR3 spans 14 amino acids. CDR1 and CDR2 (germline): MNHEY, SMNVEV (reference sequence). As DNA, the CDR3 is TGTGCCAGCAGTTTATTAGCCCTAAGCGAGACCCAGTACTTC. This gives the protein CASSLLALSETQYF.

V gene TRBV5-4 combines with J gene TRBJ1-1; D not certain. The CDR3 is 14 residues long. Per germline, CDR1 SGHNT and CDR2 YYREEE (reference sequence). V gave up 0 bases and J gave up 1 base, with 7 bases separating them. The CDR3 DNA reads TGTGCCAGCAGCTTGGTGGGCGGGAACACTGAAGCTTTCTTT. It is translated as CASSLVGGNTEAFF.

About this clone: The sample carries other DNA sequences with the same CDR3. The chain uses TRBV2 and TRBJ1-2, with D maybe TRBD1 (6 bases). The CDR3 spans 11 residues. V was shortened by 3 bases and J by 8 bases, with 7 bases between the two germline ends. Germline V gene lookup returns CDR1 SNHLY and CDR2 FYNNEI. For the CDR3, the DNA is TGTGCCAGCAGTGAGGGGGGCGGCTACACCTTC. Translation gives CASSEGGGYTF.

V gene TRBV5-6 combines with J gene TRBJ1-6, with D possibly TRBD1 on 6 matching bases. Trimming shortened V by 4 bases and J by 7 bases, and 18 bases separated the two germline ends. The V gene's germline CDR1 is SGHDT and CDR2 YYEEEE. CDR3 length: 16 amino acids. The DNA for the CDR3 is TGTGCCAGCAGCACTGTATTGGGGGCTCGGAATTCACCCCTCCACTTT. Its protein is CASSTVLGARNSPLHF.

The chain combines TRBV7-2 with TRBJ2-7; the D gene could be TRBD1 or TRBD2 (6 bases each). The CDR3 has 14 amino acids. Germline values: CDR1 SGHTA, CDR2 FQGNSA. Trimming took off 3 bases at V and 4 bases at J, with 13 bases between the two ends. The CDR3 loop reads CASSFGGHFYEQYF. The CDR3 DNA reads as TGTGCCAGCAGCTTCGGGGGCCACTTTTACGAGCAGTACTTC.

The chain has TRBV19 and TRBJ1-2, with TRBD1 as a possible D gene (5 bases). From germline, CDR1 is LNHDA and CDR2 SQIVND (reference sequence). The CDR3 is made up of 11 amino acids. With 8 bases removed from V and 7 bases from J, the gap between germline ends came to 11 bases. The DNA of the CDR3 is TGTGCCAGTCTAAACAGGTTTGGCTACACCTTC. It specifies CASLNRFGYTF.

This chain connects TRBV18 to TRBJ1-2, with D perhaps TRBD1 (5 bases). V dropped 3 bases and J dropped 0 bases, with 8 bases sitting between them. CDR3 length: 14 residues. Germline V gene lookup returns CDR1 KGHSH and CDR2 LQKENI. The CDR3 here is CASSPRQTNYGYTF. DNA for the CDR3: TGTGCCAGCTCACCTCGACAGACTAACTATGGCTACACCTTC.

This rearrangement joins TRBV28 to TRBJ1-4; TRBD1 is a possible D gene (5 bases). Trimming removed 3 bases at V and 5 bases at J, with 16 bases between. The germline V gene has CDR1 MDHEN and CDR2 SYDVKM. The CDR3 totals 16 residues. Written as DNA, the CDR3 is TGTGCCAGCAGTTTTACCCTGACAGCCCCAAATGAAAAACTGTTTTTT. Protein product: CASSFTLTAPNEKLFF.

The V and J genes are TRBV21-1 and TRBJ2-3; the table's D call of TRBD1 was not tested on the DNA. TRBV21-1 has pseudogene status. This CDR3 has 17 residues. Written as DNA, the CDR3 is TGTGCCAGCAGCAACCCCCCAGTTGATCCTAGCACAGATACGCAGTATTTT. This encodes CASSNPPVDPSTDTQYF.

The V gene is TRBV5-5, the J gene TRBJ1-5; D is undetermined. CDR3 length: 16 amino acids. Trimming took 4 bases from V and 7 from J, leaving 21 bases between them. Germline CDR1 SGHKS, CDR2 YYEKEE (reference sequence). This CDR3 is CASSPEPLPLGQPQHF. As DNA, the CDR3 is TGTGCCAGCAGCCCTGAGCCCCTCCCTCTGGGCCAGCCCCAGCATTTT. Full variable domain (rest looked up from reference TRBV5-5 and TRBJ1-5): DAGVTQSPTHLIKTRGQQVTLRCSPISGHKSVSWYQQVLGQGPQFIFQYYEKEERGRGNFPDRFSARQFPNYSSELNVNALLLGDSALYLCASSPEPLPLGQPQHFGDGTRLSIL.

The chain uses TRBV11-3 and TRBJ2-1; a weak D match, TRBD2 (6 bases). Trimming pared 3 bases from V and 3 bases from J, leaving 12 bases between. This CDR3 comprises 15 residues. Germline V gives CDR1 SGHNT, CDR2 YENEEA. The CDR3 loop is CASSLELARYNEQFF. The CDR3 nucleotides read TGTGCCAGCAGCTTGGAACTAGCCCGCTACAATGAGCAGTTCTTC.

In its sample, this clone was seen once. The chain recombines TRBV28 with TRBJ1-2; 9 positions match TRBD1. The V and J ends lost 3 bases and 4 bases, in that order; junction bases with no gene match: 9. The CDR3 totals 16 residues. The V gene's germline CDR1 is MDHEN and CDR2 SYDVKM. The CDR3 sequence: CASSFSTGQGSYGYTF. The DNA for the CDR3 is TGTGCCAGCAGTTTCTCCACGGGACAGGGAAGCTATGGCTACACCTTC.

The rearrangement links TRBV30 to TRBJ2-5; 7 bases fit TRBD2. V dropped 2 bases and J dropped 4; count of bases not matched to a gene: 1. This CDR3 is 12 amino acids long. Germline V CDR1 and CDR2: GTSNPN, SVGIG (reference sequence). For the CDR3, the DNA is TGTGCCTGGAGTTGGGGGGGAGAGACCCAGTACTTC. Its protein product is CAWSWGGETQYF.

V usage is TRBV7-2 and J usage is TRBJ1-6; D is uncertain. The V and J ends lost 3 bases and 6 bases respectively, with 9 bases between them. The CDR3 totals 14 residues. The germline gives CDR1 SGHTA, CDR2 FQGNSA. The chain's CDR3 is CASSFPGFNSPLHF. In DNA form, the CDR3 reads TGTGCCAGCAGCTTTCCGGGGTTTAATTCACCCCTCCACTTT.

The V and J genes are TRBV11-3 and TRBJ2-7; possibly TRBD1 for D (5 bases). The CDR3 has 15 residues. Trimming cost V 0 bases and J 2 bases, with 11 bases left between them. CDR1 and CDR2 (germline): SGHNT, YENEEA. The CDR3 DNA reads TGTGCCAGCAGCTTAGATCGGATCAGGGCCTACGAGCAGTACTTC. Encoded protein: CASSLDRIRAYEQYF.

The chain recombines TRBV7-9 with TRBJ2-1; 12 positions agree with TRBD2. Germline lookup yields CDR1 SEHNR and CDR2 FQNEAQ (reference sequence). Losses at the gene ends were 5 bases for V and 3 bases for J; bases not matched to a gene: 2. The CDR3 is made up of 15 amino acids. DNA of the CDR3: TGTGCCAGCAGCCCTAGCGGGAGGGGCTACAATGAGCAGTTCTTC. Translation: CASSPSGRGYNEQFF.